A selection of T cell receptor beta chains follows, all from one sample in a study of shared clonotypes between healthy human individuals. Sequencing used immunoSEQ multiplex PCR; TCRdb keeps in-frame clones, though not all of them. The data show around 1,900,000 clones, 93% seen once. Sequenced input: naive CD8+ T cells from PBMCs. The receptors originated from a man between 18 and 35 years old in good health. Some clones in this sample may be carry-over from other donors' samples. Both conserved end residues are part of each CDR3. D genes are given only for firm matches. Clone size is shown for a subset of rows, as once, few, many or a class of expanded clone.

V gene	J gene	D gene	clone size	CDR3 protein	CDR3 DNA
TRBV6-1	TRBJ1-2	TRBD1	.	CAGFKDRVDGYTF	TGTGCCGGTTTCAAGGACAGGGTGGATGGCTACACCTTC
TRBV6-6	TRBJ1-4	.	.	CASSFMFQGSEEKLFF	TGTGCCAGCAGTTTTATGTTCCAGGGGAGCGAGGAAAAACTGTTTTTT
TRBV7-2	TRBJ1-3	.	.	CASSLTGGAGNTIYF	TGTGCCAGCAGCTTAACGGGGGGCGCTGGAAACACCATATATTTT
TRBV7-9	TRBJ1-5	.	.	CASSLKTNQPQHF	TGTGCCAGCAGCTTAAAGACCAATCAGCCCCAGCATTTT
TRBV19	TRBJ1-5	.	.	CASSIGGPQPQHF	TGTGCCAGTAGTATAGGGGGACCTCAGCCCCAGCATTTT
TRBV7-9	TRBJ1-2	TRBD1	once	CASSGGTGLNYGYTF	TGTGCCAGCAGCGGAGGGACAGGGTTAAACTATGGCTACACCTTC
TRBV5-1	TRBJ1-4	.	.	CASSLDRPTHEKLFF	TGCGCCAGCAGCTTGGACAGGCCGACTCATGAAAAACTGTTTTTT
TRBV27	TRBJ2-1	TRBD2	.	CASSESAGVSHNEQFF	TGTGCCAGCAGCGAGAGCGCGGGAGTGTCACACAATGAGCAGTTCTTC
TRBV29-1	TRBJ2-7	TRBD2	.	CSASEVGGGTFEQYF	TGCAGCGCCTCGGAGGTGGGCGGGGGGACCTTCGAGCAGTACTTC
TRBV9	TRBJ1-3	.	.	CASSRKESSGNTIYF	TGTGCCAGCAGCCGAAAGGAGTCGTCTGGAAACACCATATATTTT
TRBV9	TRBJ1-2	.	.	CASSGSRGSSYGYTF	TGTGCCAGCAGCGGCTCCCGGGGCTCTAGCTATGGCTACACCTTC
TRBV27	TRBJ2-7	.	.	CASSFGTGTYEQYF	TGTGCCAGCAGTTTCGGGACTGGCACCTACGAGCAGTACTTC
TRBV7-2	TRBJ2-3	TRBD2	.	CASSSRLAVSTDTQYF	TGTGCCAGCAGCTCGCGACTAGCTGTAAGCACAGATACGCAGTATTTT
TRBV10-2	TRBJ1-5	.	.	CASSEAWDTSQPQHF	TGCGCCAGCAGTGAGGCTTGGGACACTTCTCAGCCCCAGCATTTT
TRBV19	TRBJ2-7	.	.	CASSPSWTGGEQYF	TGTGCCAGTAGTCCCTCCTGGACGGGTGGCGAGCAGTACTTC
TRBV7-6	TRBJ2-3	.	.	CASSSRNVADTQYF	TGTGCCAGCAGTTCTCGAAATGTAGCAGATACGCAGTATTTT
TRBV2	TRBJ1-1	.	.	CASSEHKVNTEAFF	TGTGCCAGCAGTGAACATAAGGTCAACACTGAAGCTTTCTTT
TRBV4-1	TRBJ1-2	TRBD1	.	CASGTGGFGGYTF	TGCGCCAGTGGGACAGGGGGCTTCGGTGGCTACACCTTC
TRBV29-1	TRBJ2-7	TRBD2	.	CSVEAGRGVGSYEQYF	TGCAGCGTTGAAGCGGGGCGGGGGGTCGGATCCTACGAGCAGTACTTC
TRBV4-1	TRBJ2-2	.	.	CASRAENTGELFF	TGCGCCAGCAGGGCAGAAAACACCGGGGAGCTGTTTTTT
TRBV9	TRBJ2-7	.	.	CASSSGGHISYEQYF	TGTGCCAGCAGCTCAGGGGGGCACATCTCCTACGAGCAGTACTTC
TRBV18	TRBJ2-1	TRBD2	once	CASSPPTSGRWGNEQFF	TGTGCCAGCTCACCACCTACTAGCGGGAGGTGGGGCAATGAGCAGTTCTTC
TRBV19	TRBJ1-2	.	.	CASSPGLGREANYGYTF	TGTGCCAGTAGTCCCGGCCTTGGGAGGGAAGCTAACTATGGCTACACCTTC
TRBV2	TRBJ2-3	TRBD2	.	CASTSASGALDTQYF	TGTGCCAGCACCTCCGCTAGCGGGGCCCTTGATACGCAGTATTTT
TRBV19	TRBJ1-2	.	once	CASSIDPQGRNGYTF	TGTGCCAGTAGTATAGATCCTCAGGGGAGGAATGGCTACACCTTC
TRBV7-8	TRBJ2-7	TRBD2	.	CASVSWGGRAISREYEQYF	TGTGCCAGCGTATCCTGGGGCGGGAGGGCCATAAGCCGAGAGTACGAGCAGTACTTC
TRBV27	TRBJ1-5	TRBD1	.	CASSLSDRDSAQHF	TGTGCCAGCAGTTTATCAGACAGGGATAGCGCCCAGCATTTT
TRBV28	TRBJ1-5	.	.	CASSQGPTQNNQPQHF	TGTGCCAGCAGCCAGGGCCCCACACAGAACAATCAGCCCCAGCATTTT
TRBV7-8	TRBJ2-2	.	few	CASSLGGTGELFF	TGTGCCAGCAGCTTAGGGGGCACCGGGGAGCTGTTTTTT
TRBV28	TRBJ2-1	.	.	CASSSQGGEQFF	TGTGCCAGCAGTTCACAGGGCGGTGAGCAGTTCTTC
TRBV5-1	TRBJ2-1	.	.	CASSERREIGRNEQFF	TGCGCCAGCAGCGAGCGGAGAGAGATTGGGCGGAATGAGCAGTTCTTC
TRBV2	TRBJ2-1	TRBD2	.	CASKGSGSVRNEQFF	TGTGCCAGCAAGGGGAGCGGGAGCGTGAGGAATGAGCAGTTCTTC
TRBV5-6	TRBJ2-7	.	.	CASSLGPTPEQYF	TGTGCCAGCAGCTTGGGTCCCACCCCCGAGCAGTACTTC
TRBV6-1	TRBJ1-2	TRBD1	.	CASSHITGDGYTF	TGTGCCAGCAGTCATATTACAGGGGACGGCTACACCTTC
TRBV27	TRBJ2-7	.	once	CASSYRDEQYF	TGTGCCAGCAGTTACAGGGACGAGCAGTACTTC
TRBV9	TRBJ1-1	.	.	CASSLLVGPTEAFF	TGTGCCAGCAGCCTATTAGTGGGGCCCACTGAAGCTTTCTTT
TRBV2	TRBJ1-1	TRBD1	.	CASSELGQYTEAFF	TGTGCCAGCAGTGAATTGGGACAGTACACTGAAGCTTTCTTT
TRBV7-6	TRBJ2-3	.	.	CASSPRGATRTDTQYF	TGTGCCAGCAGCCCTAGGGGGGCCACCCGCACAGATACGCAGTATTTT
TRBV7-9	TRBJ2-5	.	.	CASSLPTGRETQYF	TGTGCCAGCAGCTTACCCACAGGGCGAGAGACCCAGTACTTC
TRBV28	TRBJ2-2	.	.	CASSLYWNPGELFF	TGTGCCAGCAGTTTATATTGGAACCCCGGGGAGCTGTTTTTT
TRBV25-1	TRBJ1-6	TRBD1	.	CASSETGRSPLHF	TGTGCCAGCAGTGAGACAGGGAGGTCACCCCTCCACTTT
TRBV7-2	TRBJ2-5	TRBD1	.	CASSFLQGNPPQETQYF	TGTGCCAGCAGCTTCCTACAGGGGAATCCCCCACAAGAGACCCAGTACTTC
TRBV7-3	TRBJ2-3	TRBD2	.	CASSLVGSGVRDTQYF	TGTGCCAGCAGCTTAGTCGGCAGCGGGGTCCGGGATACGCAGTATTTT
TRBV19	TRBJ2-7	.	.	CASAWAWEYEQYF	TGTGCCAGCGCATGGGCCTGGGAATACGAGCAGTACTTC
TRBV19	TRBJ1-2	TRBD1	.	CASSAGTGIGYTF	TGTGCCAGTAGCGCCGGGACAGGGATTGGCTACACCTTC
TRBV9	TRBJ2-1	.	.	CASSVNHRVIAYNEQFF	TGTGCCAGCAGCGTAAACCATAGAGTTATCGCCTACAATGAGCAGTTCTTC
TRBV27	TRBJ1-5	.	.	CASSLFGGLSNQPQHF	TGTGCCAGCAGTTTATTTGGGGGACTTAGCAATCAGCCCCAGCATTTT
TRBV27	TRBJ2-7	.	.	CASSPQGSYEQYF	TGTGCCAGCAGTCCCCAGGGCTCCTACGAGCAGTACTTC
TRBV4-1	TRBJ2-4	TRBD1	.	CASSQHRGSKNIQYF	TGCGCCAGCAGCCAACACAGGGGATCCAAAAACATTCAGTACTTC
TRBV27	TRBJ2-7	TRBD2	.	CASSLVAGAYEQYF	TGTGCCAGCAGTTTGGTAGCGGGGGCCTACGAGCAGTACTTC
TRBV19	TRBJ2-7	.	.	CASSINTWEAEQYF	TGTGCCAGTAGTATAAACACTTGGGAGGCCGAGCAGTACTTC
TRBV2	TRBJ2-7	TRBD1	once	CASTYPGQGAYEQYF	TGTGCCAGCACCTACCCGGGACAGGGGGCATACGAGCAGTACTTC
TRBV7-9	TRBJ2-3	.	.	CASSSQPSTDTQYF	TGTGCCAGCAGCTCGCAGCCTAGCACAGATACGCAGTATTTT
TRBV7-8	TRBJ1-4	TRBD1	.	CASSLDRTNEKLFF	TGTGCCAGCAGCTTGGACAGGACGAATGAAAAACTGTTTTTT
TRBV7-9	TRBJ1-2	.	.	CASSPDSLYGYTF	TGTGCCAGCAGCCCGGACAGCCTCTATGGCTACACCTTC